Following are 25 T cell receptor beta chains from one sample sequenced in a study of blood T cell repertoires in COVID-19. The repertoire was sequenced with immunoSEQ multiplex PCR; TCRdb's copy has only in-frame clones and lacks some. The sample comprises about 190,000 clones, 78% of which are singletons, and approximately 2.9% rests with the top ten. Sequencing was carried out using peripheral blood. These receptors were taken from a woman over 75 with active or convalescent COVID-19.

The rearrangement links TRBV29-1 to TRBJ2-3; 9 positions match TRBD1. CDR3 length: 16 residues. After removal of 4 bases from V and 4 bases from J, the junction contained 12 bases not matched to a gene. Germline CDR1 and CDR2: SQVTM and ANQGSEA. This CDR3 reads CSVVEQGASDSDTQYF. The CDR3 DNA reads as TGCAGCGTTGTTGAACAGGGGGCTTCTGATTCAGATACGCAGTATTTT.

The V gene is TRBV19, the J gene TRBJ1-1; the D gene is possibly TRBD1 (6 bases). The germline CDR1 and CDR2 sequences are LNHDA and SQIVND (reference sequence). This CDR3 has 13 amino acids. The V and J ends lost 8 bases and 0 bases respectively, with 10 bases between them. The CDR3 here is CASSNRVNTEAFF. In nucleotides, the CDR3 is TGTGCCAGTTCAAACAGGGTGAACACTGAAGCTTTCTTT.

The CDR3 here is CASSPTDWTYEQYF. CDR3 DNA sequence: TGTGCCAGCAGCCCGACGGACTGGACCTACGAGCAGTACTTC. This chain connects TRBV7-8 to TRBJ2-7, with D tentatively TRBD2 (5 bases). The CDR3 sequence is 14 residues long. Trimming took off 5 bases at V and 2 bases at J, with 13 bases between the two ends. In germline, CDR1 is SGHVS, CDR2 FQNEAQ.

J is TRBJ2-5 and V is TRBV7-2; a weak D match, TRBD1 (5 bases). The V gene's germline CDR1 is SGHTA and CDR2 FQGNSA. V lost 2 bases and J lost 3, with 10 bases in between. This CDR3 region has 14 residues. The CDR3, as DNA: TGTGCCAGCAGCTTATCAGGGATCGAAGAGACCCAGTACTTC. As protein: CASSLSGIEETQYF.

This clone appeared a single time. The chain is built from TRBV6-2 or TRBV6-3 and TRBJ1-2; D perhaps matches TRBD1 (5 bases). Germline V lookup: CDR1 MNHEY, CDR2 SVGEGT. V was clipped by 4 bases and J by 8 bases, with 14 bases between them. The CDR3 consists of 13 residues. This chain's CDR3 is CASSWGRAAGYTF. As DNA, the CDR3 is TGTGCCAGCAGTTGGGGCAGGGCGGCCGGCTACACCTTC.

The chain has TRBV11-3 and TRBJ2-7; D may be TRBD2 (5 bases). The CDR3 totals 14 residues. Trimming cost V 1 base and J 0 bases, with 7 bases left between them. Germline CDR1 and CDR2: SGHNT and YENEEA. CDR3 region: CASSLGGSSYEQYF. In nucleotides, the CDR3 is TGTGCCAGCAGCTTAGGCGGGTCCTCCTACGAGCAGTACTTC. The whole variable domain, filled in from reference TRBV11-3 and TRBJ2-7, reads EAGVVQSPRYKIIEKKQPVAFWCNPISGHNTLYWYLQNLGQGPELLIRYENEEAVDDSQLPKDRFSAERLKGVDSTLKIQPAELGDSAVYLCASSLGGSSYEQYFGPGTRLTVT.

The chain employs TRBV5-1 and TRBJ2-7; 9 bases map to TRBD2. CDR1 SGHRS and CDR2 YFSETQ come from the germline V gene. CDR3 size: 16 residues. J lost 2 bases, V lost 4 bases, and 10 bases had no gene match. Written as DNA, the CDR3 is TGCGCCAGCAGCAAGGGACCGACTAGCGGAACCTACGAGCAGTACTTC. Amino acid sequence: CASSKGPTSGTYEQYF.

V gene TRBV18 combines with J gene TRBJ1-3; TRBD1 agrees at 7 bases. J gave up 1 base and V 4 bases, and 1 base lay outside the gene matches. Germline loops: CDR1 KGHSH, CDR2 LQKENI. There are 14 residues in the CDR3. CDR3 region: CASSRQGSGNTIYF. The CDR3 region has the DNA TGTGCCAGCTCACGACAGGGTTCTGGAAACACCATATATTTT.

The chain links TRBV6-5 to TRBJ2-2, with 7 bases matching TRBD2. V gave up 6 bases and J gave up 5 bases; unmatched junction bases: 3. CDR1 and CDR2 (germline): MNHEY, SVGAGI. The CDR3 runs 13 residues. The CDR3 protein is CASSWGGTGELFF. CDR3 DNA sequence: TGTGCCAGCAGCTGGGGGGGGACCGGGGAGCTGTTTTTT.

The CDR3 protein is CAWDRAANEKLFF. CDR3 nucleotide sequence: TGTGCCTGGGACAGGGCGGCTAATGAAAAACTGTTTTTT. The chain is built from TRBV30 and TRBJ1-4; 7 bases line up with TRBD1. Germline loops: CDR1 GTSNPN, CDR2 SVGIG (reference sequence). Trimming took 5 bases from V and 3 from J; bases not matched to a gene: 3. CDR3 length equals 13 residues. The full variable domain, in which reference TRBV30 and TRBJ1-4 provide the parts outside the CDR3, is SQTIHQWPATLVQPVGSPLSLECTVEGTSNPNLYWYRQAAGRGLQLLFYSVGIGQISSEVPQNLSASRPQDRQFILSSKKLLLSDSGFYLCAWDRAANEKLFFGSGTQLSVL.

The V call is TRBV2, the J call TRBJ2-7; 12 positions agree with TRBD1. The CDR3 is 15 residues long. Trimming cost V 3 bases and J 5 bases; bases outside gene matches: 5. The germline V gene has CDR1 SNHLY and CDR2 FYNNEI. The chain's CDR3 is CASSDGGQGAHEQYF. CDR3 nucleotide sequence: TGTGCCAGCAGTGATGGGGGACAGGGGGCTCACGAGCAGTACTTC.

The V gene is TRBV14, the J gene TRBJ2-7; weak D call: TRBD1 (6 bases). Germline-derived CDR1 and CDR2 are SGHDN and FVKESK. The CDR3 contains 15 residues. Trimming pared 2 bases from V and 2 bases from J, leaving 13 bases between. CDR3 residues: CASSQTQGFPYEQYF. In DNA form, the CDR3 reads TGTGCCAGCAGCCAAACGCAGGGGTTTCCCTACGAGCAGTACTTC.

The CDR3 sequence: CASSSGTFPYNEQFF. The CDR3 bases are TGTGCCAGCAGCTCCGGGACATTTCCCTACAATGAGCAGTTCTTC. The chain joins TRBV11-2 to TRBJ2-1; D might be TRBD1 (6 bases). Germline CDR1 and CDR2: SGHAT and FQNNGV. This CDR3 has 15 amino acids. V lost 4 bases and J lost 2, with 12 bases in between.

This CDR3 is CASRVEGVGNTEAFF. The DNA of the CDR3 is TGTGCCAGTAGGGTTGAGGGGGTGGGTAACACTGAAGCTTTCTTT. This chain connects TRBV19 to TRBJ1-1; D is perhaps TRBD1 (6 bases). The germline V gene has CDR1 LNHDA and CDR2 SQIVND (reference sequence). V was cut by 6 bases and J by 2 bases, with 16 bases left in between. The CDR3 has 15 amino acids.

The rearrangement uses TRBV21-1 and TRBJ2-5; no check of the table's D call, TRBD2, against the DNA was made. TRBV21-1 is noted as a pseudogene. The CDR3 covers 16 residues. The CDR3 is CASSNSGGAVRETQYF. In DNA form, the CDR3 reads TGTGCCAGCAGCAACAGCGGGGGGGCGGTACGGGAGACCCAGTACTTC.

This chain joins TRBV15 and TRBJ2-1; D possibly corresponds to TRBD2 (7 bases). V lost 3 bases to trimming and J lost 6 bases, with 18 bases between them. Germline V gives CDR1 LNHNV, CDR2 YYDKDF (reference sequence). This CDR3 has 16 amino acids. CDR3 in DNA: TGTGCCACCAGCAGCGCCTTGGGGGGGGGCCCCAATGAGCAGTTCTTC. Translation gives CATSSALGGGPNEQFF.

The chain uses TRBV28 and TRBJ2-3, with 7 bases lining up with TRBD2. The CDR3 extends over 18 amino acids. Germline assignment: CDR1 MDHEN and CDR2 SYDVKM. With V trimmed by 3 bases and J by 2 bases, 14 bases remained unmatched. CDR3 DNA sequence: TGTGCCAGCAGTTTGTCACAGATAGCGGGCGAATCCACAGATACGCAGTATTTT. Translating gives CASSLSQIAGESTDTQYF.

This chain links TRBV30 with TRBJ2-3; TRBD1 agrees at 7 bases. The CDR3 is made up of 14 amino acids. Germline CDR1 is GTSNPN and CDR2 is SVGIG (reference sequence). Trimming took 5 bases from V and 6 from J; bases not matched to a gene: 11. This CDR3 reads CAWSNPGQRDTQYF. The CDR3, as DNA: TGTGCCTGGTCGAACCCGGGACAGAGGGATACGCAGTATTTT.

This chain links TRBV30 with TRBJ2-1; D gene unclear. The V gene lost 0 bases and the J gene lost 5 bases, with 8 bases spanning the gap. CDR1 is GTSNPN and CDR2 is SVGIG in the germline V gene (reference sequence). The CDR3 length is 13 residues. CDR3 DNA: TGTGCCTGGAGTGTACAATTTGACAATGAGCAGTTCTTC. Amino acids: CAWSVQFDNEQFF.

The genes are TRBV2 and TRBJ2-7; D gene uncertain. V was pared by 3 bases and J by 5 bases, with 8 bases between. CDR1 and CDR2 (germline): SNHLY, FYNNEI. There are 12 residues in the CDR3. The CDR3 coding sequence is TGTGCCAGCAGTGACGAGGAGAACGAGCAGTACTTC. This gives the protein CASSDEENEQYF.

This clone has a handful of counts. This chain joins TRBV4-1 and TRBJ1-1, with TRBD1 matching over 8 bases. CDR3 length: 13 amino acids. The ends lost 8 bases at V and 2 bases at J; junction bases unmatched: 4. Germline V gene data show CDR1 as MGHRA and CDR2 as YSYEKL. This CDR3 is CASRGQANTEAFF. DNA for the CDR3: TGCGCCAGCCGGGGACAGGCTAACACTGAAGCTTTCTTT.

The chain is built from TRBV25-1 and TRBJ2-7, with 9 bases lining up with TRBD1. After removal of 9 bases from V and 6 bases from J, the junction contained 12 bases not matched to a gene. CDR1 and CDR2 from the germline V gene are MGHDK and SYGVNS. CDR3 size: 14 residues. CDR3 loop: CARELQDRGSEQYF. As DNA, the CDR3 is TGTGCCAGGGAACTACAGGACAGGGGTTCCGAGCAGTACTTC.

The chain uses TRBV24-1 and TRBJ2-1, with TRBD2 as a possible D gene (5 bases). Germline V lookup: CDR1 KGHDR, CDR2 SFDVKD. The CDR3 spans 15 residues. The germline V and J ends were trimmed by 2 bases and 8 bases, with 15 bases remaining between them. CDR3 sequence (DNA): TGTGCCACCAGTGATTCGCCTGCCGGGGTGGATGAGCAGTTCTTC. It codes for CATSDSPAGVDEQFF.

The J gene is TRBJ1-1, the V gene TRBV5-5; tentative D call: TRBD1 (5 bases). The CDR3 totals 13 residues. The germline V and J ends were trimmed by 0 bases and 11 bases, with 14 bases remaining between them. Germline CDR1 is SGHKS and CDR2 is YYEKEE (reference sequence). The CDR3 protein is CASSLEAGRVAFF. The CDR3, as DNA: TGTGCCAGCAGCTTGGAGGCAGGGCGAGTGGCTTTCTTT.

This chain links TRBV19 with TRBJ2-7; 10 bases map to TRBD1. Germline CDR1 and CDR2: LNHDA and SQIVND (reference sequence). The trim removed 4 bases at V and 7 bases at J, leaving 13 bases unmatched. The CDR3 is 16 residues long. The CDR3 region has the DNA TGTGCCAGTAGTACGGGACAGGGGACCCCGGGTCGGGAGCAGTACTTC. Amino acids: CASSTGQGTPGREQYF.